The rows below give T cell receptor beta chains drawn from one sample of a study of a mutant IDH1 vaccine in newly diagnosed glioma. Produced via immunoSEQ multiplex PCR; TCRdb's table is partial and in-frame only. The sample lists about 45,000 clones, around 94% occurring once. Their antigens are not known. The material sequenced was PBMCs, taken from a glioma patient whose treatment included an IDH1 peptide vaccine. These receptors were taken from a man in his forties or fifties with glioma. CDR3s include the opening cysteine and the closing phenylalanine or tryptophan. D genes are given only for firm matches. Only part of the rows carry a size: once, few, many, or a class if the clone is expanded.

NA,NA,TRBV9,TRBJ1-1,CASSIQRNTEAFF,TGTGCCAGCAGCATCCAAAGAAACACTGAAGCTTTCTTT
once,NA,TRBV6-6,TRBJ2-7,CASKYGSYEQYF,TGTGCCAGCAAGTACGGTTCCTACGAGCAGTACTTC
NA,NA,TRBV5-1,TRBJ2-3,CASSMLWDTDTQYF,TGCGCCAGCAGCATGCTCTGGGACACAGATACGCAGTATTTT
NA,TRBD2,TRBV7-9,TRBJ2-2,CASSPGAGTSGLNTGELFF,TGTGCCAGCAGCCCAGGAGCCGGGACTAGCGGACTGAACACCGGGGAGCTGTTTTTT
NA,NA,TRBV5-1,TRBJ2-2,CASSLDGVPGELFF,TGCGCCAGCAGCTTGGATGGGGTCCCCGGGGAGCTGTTTTTT
NA,TRBD1,TRBV2,TRBJ2-5,CASSELGQGLVETQYF,TGTGCCAGCAGTGAATTGGGACAGGGTTTGGTAGAGACCCAGTACTTC
NA,NA,TRBV15,TRBJ2-7,CATSDRGLSSYEQYF,TGTGCCACCAGCGACCGCGGGTTGAGCTCCTACGAGCAGTACTTC
once,TRBD1,TRBV9,TRBJ1-4,CASSSSGGNEKLFF,TGTGCCAGCAGCTCATCAGGGGGCAATGAAAAACTGTTTTTT
NA,NA,TRBV27,TRBJ2-3,CARHGAFTDTQYF,TGTGCCAGGCACGGGGCATTCACAGATACGCAGTATTTT
NA,TRBD2,TRBV18,TRBJ2-1,CASSPRGLDYNEQFF,TGTGCCAGCTCACCACGGGGACTAGACTACAATGAGCAGTTCTTC
NA,TRBD2,TRBV7-2,TRBJ2-5,CASSLPTSGVETQYF,TGTGCCAGCAGCTTACCTACTAGCGGGGTAGAGACCCAGTACTTC
few,NA,TRBV2,TRBJ2-1,CASRWVGEQFF,TGTGCCTCCCGATGGGTAGGTGAGCAGTTCTTC
NA,TRBD2,TRBV5-6,TRBJ2-7,CASSWTSGDYEQYF,TGTGCCAGCAGCTGGACTAGCGGGGACTACGAGCAGTACTTC
NA,NA,TRBV7-2,TRBJ2-5,CASSSHTQETQYF,TGTGCCAGCAGCTCCCACACCCAAGAGACCCAGTACTTC
NA,NA,TRBV30,TRBJ2-5,CAWSVDTGMGTQYF,TGTGCCTGGAGTGTAGACACAGGGATGGGGACCCAGTACTTC
NA,NA,TRBV28,TRBJ2-7,CASSLGRGQYF,TGTGCCAGCAGTTTGGGGAGAGGGCAGTACTTC
once,NA,TRBV7-7,TRBJ2-5,CASSLVGYETQYF,TGTGCTAGCAGCTTAGTCGGCTATGAGACCCAGTACTTC
NA,TRBD2,TRBV4-3,TRBJ2-7,CASTESVTSEAYEQYF,TGCGCCAGCACCGAATCGGTGACTAGCGAAGCCTACGAGCAGTACTTC
once,TRBD2,TRBV28,TRBJ2-1,CASSPVVLAGGNEQFF,TGTGCCAGCAGCCCAGTGGTACTAGCGGGAGGGAATGAGCAGTTCTTC
NA,NA,TRBV7-2,TRBJ1-1,CASRPQALNTEAFF,TGTGCCAGCAGGCCACAGGCCCTGAACACTGAAGCTTTCTTT
NA,TRBD2,TRBV2,TRBJ2-7,CASSEKLAGGNHEQYF,TGTGCCAGCAGTGAAAAACTAGCGGGGGGGAACCACGAGCAGTACTTC
NA,TRBD2,TRBV4-1,TRBJ2-7,CASSQDSRGGSSYEQYF,TGCGCCAGCAGCCAAGATAGTCGGGGCGGGAGCTCCTACGAGCAGTACTTC
once,NA,TRBV6-5,TRBJ2-1,CASSYSQGGEFF,TGTGCCAGCAGTTACTCTCAGGGAGGAGAGTTCTTC
NA,NA,TRBV5-5,TRBJ1-2,CASSLATTATYGYTF,TGTGCCAGCAGCTTGGCCACTACCGCCACCTATGGCTACACCTTC
NA,NA,TRBV5-1,TRBJ2-6,CASHDAGAGANVLTF,TGCGCCAGCCACGATGCAGGGGCTGGGGCCAACGTCCTGACTTTC
NA,NA,TRBV7-2,TRBJ2-2,CASSSQGAGGPDGELFF,TGTGCCAGCAGCTCGCAGGGGGCGGGGGGGCCGGACGGGGAGCTGTTTTTT
few,TRBD1,TRBV11-1,TRBJ1-3,CASSSSGTGSGNTIYF,TGTGCCAGCAGCTCATCCGGGACAGGCTCTGGAAACACCATATATTTT
once,TRBD1,TRBV5-1,TRBJ2-5,CASSSTGLETQYF,TGCGCCAGCAGCTCGACAGGGTTAGAGACCCAGTACTTC
NA,TRBD2,TRBV7-2,TRBJ2-1,CASSQRLAGGRQFF,TGTGCCAGCAGCCAACGGCTAGCGGGGGGGAGGCAGTTCTTC
NA,NA,TRBV7-9,TRBJ2-7,CASSSGRAYEQYF,TGTGCCAGCAGCTCGGGTCGGGCCTACGAGCAGTACTTC
NA,TRBD2,TRBV9,TRBJ2-1,CASSVAGGSYNEQFF,TGTGCCAGCAGCGTAGCTGGCGGGAGTTACAATGAGCAGTTCTTC
NA,TRBD1,TRBV5-8,TRBJ2-7,CASSPGTGVSYEQYF,TGTGCCAGCAGCCCTGGGACAGGGGTGTCCTACGAGCAGTACTTC
NA,NA,TRBV5-1,TRBJ2-1,CASSLSAGSGFNEQFF,TGCGCCAGCAGCTTATCGGCAGGGTCGGGTTTCAATGAGCAGTTCTTC
NA,NA,TRBV13,TRBJ2-5,CASSLVRAKQETQYF,TGTGCCAGCAGCTTAGTCAGAGCTAAACAAGAGACCCAGTACTTC
NA,TRBD2,TRBV7-9,TRBJ2-6,CASSFGTSGHVLTF,TGTGCCAGCAGCTTCGGGACTAGCGGCCACGTCCTGACTTTC
NA,NA,TRBV18,TRBJ1-1,CASSPGVQGREAFF,TGTGCCAGCTCACCAGGTGTACAGGGTAGAGAGGCTTTCTTT
NA,NA,TRBV25-1,TRBJ2-3,CASSEAGSTDTQYF,TGTGCCAGCAGTGAGGCTGGCAGCACAGATACGCAGTATTTT
NA,NA,TRBV5-6,TRBJ1-1,CASRRGPLANTEAFF,TGTGCCAGCAGACGTGGCCCCCTGGCGAACACTGAAGCTTTCTTT
few,TRBD1,TRBV27,TRBJ2-7,CASSLYHTGASSYEQYF,TGTGCCAGCAGTTTGTACCATACAGGGGCGAGCTCCTACGAGCAGTACTTC
NA,TRBD2,TRBV4-1,TRBJ2-7,CASSQDGTSGPYEQYF,TGCGCCAGCAGCCAAGATGGGACTAGCGGACCCTACGAGCAGTACTTC
NA,NA,TRBV11-3,TRBJ2-7,CASSLVGGPTYEQYF,TGTGCCAGCAGCTTAGTGGGCGGACCTACCTACGAGCAGTACTTC
NA,NA,TRBV27,TRBJ1-1,CASSSYGSLPEAFF,TGTGCCAGCAGTTCGTACGGTTCCTTGCCTGAAGCTTTCTTT
NA,TRBD2,TRBV5-6,TRBJ2-1,CASSLWGGEPSSYNEQFF,TGTGCCAGCAGCTTGTGGGGGGGGGAGCCAAGCTCCTACAATGAGCAGTTCTTC
NA,TRBD2,TRBV7-9,TRBJ2-1,CASSFLAGGLGDEQFF,TGTGCCAGCAGCTTTCTAGCGGGAGGGCTGGGCGATGAGCAGTTCTTC
NA,NA,TRBV7-9,TRBJ1-3,CASSPGTARSGNTIYF,TGTGCCAGCAGCCCAGGGACGGCTCGCTCTGGAAACACCATATATTTT
NA,NA,TRBV29-1,TRBJ2-1,CSVGDGHNEQFF,TGCAGCGTCGGGGACGGACACAATGAGCAGTTCTTC
NA,TRBD1,TRBV6-5,TRBJ1-5,CASSRTGLVEPQHF,TGTGCCAGCAGCCGGACAGGCTTGGTTGAGCCCCAGCATTTT
once,TRBD1,TRBV2,TRBJ2-4,CASSDPDRGNIQYF,TGTGCCAGCAGTGACCCCGACAGGGGAAACATTCAGTACTTC
NA,TRBD1,TRBV2,TRBJ1-5,CASSVGQGSNQPQHF,TGTGCCAGCAGTGTGGGACAGGGTAGCAATCAGCCCCAGCATTTT
NA,TRBD2,TRBV25-1,TRBJ2-5,CASSGSGKTQYF,TGTGCCAGCAGTGGCAGCGGGAAGACCCAGTACTTC
NA,NA,TRBV6-6,TRBJ2-7,CASSWGGGEQYF,TGTGCCAGCAGTTGGGGTGGGGGCGAGCAGTACTTC
NA,NA,TRBV19,TRBJ2-5,CASSPGGLLLETQYF,TGTGCCAGTAGCCCCGGGGGGCTTTTACTAGAGACCCAGTACTTC
NA,NA,TRBV19,TRBJ2-3,CASSINGRTDTQYF,TGTGCCAGTAGTATTAACGGGCGCACAGATACGCAGTATTTT
NA,NA,TRBV28,TRBJ1-5,CASRPRGNNQPQHF,TGTGCCAGCAGGCCTAGGGGGAACAATCAGCCCCAGCATTTT
NA,NA,TRBV4-1,TRBJ1-5,CASSQSQGQPQHF,TGCGCCAGCAGCCAATCACAGGGACAGCCCCAGCATTTT
NA,NA,TRBV7-3,TRBJ2-7,CASSSTQGYEQYF,TGTGCCAGCAGCTCTACCCAGGGGTACGAGCAGTACTTC